These T cell receptor beta chains were read from a single sample in a study of T cell responses to AZD1222 COVID-19 vaccine. Only in-frame clones appear in the TCRdb table, and some are missing; sequencing was by immunoSEQ multiplex PCR. This sample carries 150,000 to 200,000 clones, roughly nine tenths of them seen once, and the ten largest clones take 3.4%. The sequencing used peripheral blood, collected 28 days after the second AZD1222 dose. The receptors originated from an adult who received the AZD1222 COVID-19 vaccine. Each CDR3 is given with its conserved first and last residue. D genes are given only for firm matches. Clone size, where shown, is once, few, many, or a class for clones that have expanded.

cdr3_length clone_size j_call v_call d_call cdr3_nt cdr3_aa
15 . TRBJ2-2 TRBV3-1/TRBV3-2 . TGTGCCAGCAGCCAATGGGGGGCGGACACCGGGGAGCTGTTTTTT CASSQWGADTGELFF
13 . TRBJ2-2 TRBV2 . TGTGCCAGCGTTTTAGGGAACACCGGGGAGCTGTTTTTT CASVLGNTGELFF
17 . TRBJ1-2 TRBV14 TRBD1 TGTGCCAGCAGCCCTGACAGGGTTCCCCTCCGAAACTATGGCTACACCTTC CASSPDRVPLRNYGYTF
15 . TRBJ2-7 TRBV18 TRBD2 TGTGCCAGCTCAGAACGACTAGCGGGAGAAAACGAGCAGTACTTC CASSERLAGENEQYF
15 . TRBJ2-2 TRBV28 . TGTGCCAGCAGTTTAACCGGGAGAGGGGCCGGGGAGCTGTTTTTT CASSLTGRGAGELFF
17 . TRBJ1-2 TRBV25-1 . TGTGCCAGCAGTGAAGTTGGACAAGGGGCGCCTAACTATGGCTACACCTTC CASSEVGQGAPNYGYTF
16 . TRBJ2-1 TRBV11-2 TRBD1 TGTGCCAGCAGCCGGGGCTCGGGACAGGGAGTGAATGAGCAGTTCTTC CASSRGSGQGVNEQFF
14 . TRBJ2-1 TRBV11-3 TRBD1 TGTGCCAGCAGGGGACAGACAACCTACAATGAGCAGTTCTTC CASRGQTTYNEQFF
13 . TRBJ1-2 TRBV2 . TGTGCCAGCAGAGGCAGTACTAACTATGGCTACACCTTC CASRGSTNYGYTF
13 . TRBJ2-2 TRBV24-1 TRBD1 TGTGCCACCGAGGACAGGCCCGCCGGGGAGCTGTTTTTT CATEDRPAGELFF
13 . TRBJ1-3 TRBV9 . TGTGCCAGCGGCTCCCTAGGGAGAAACACCATATATTTT CASGSLGRNTIYF
16 . TRBJ2-2 TRBV13 TRBD2 TGTGCCAGCAGCTCCAGACTAGCGGGAAACACCGGGGAGCTGTTTTTT CASSSRLAGNTGELFF
13 . TRBJ2-5 TRBV9 . TGTGCCAGCAGCGTCTTTCCCCGGGAGACCCAGTACTTC CASSVFPRETQYF
15 once TRBJ1-1 TRBV28 TRBD1 TGTGCCAGCAGTCATTTGACAGGGGGGAACACTGAAGCTTTCTTT CASSHLTGGNTEAFF
14 . TRBJ2-7 TRBV6-5 . TGTGCCAGCAGTTACGGGAGAATGGCCTACGAGCAGTACTTC CASSYGRMAYEQYF
14 . TRBJ1-2 TRBV14 TRBD1 TGTGCCAGCAGCCAGACAGGGTCAAGATATGGCTACACCTTC CASSQTGSRYGYTF
15 . TRBJ1-4 TRBV25-1 TRBD1 TGTGCCAGCAGTGTACAGACAGGGGCGGATGAAAAACTGTTTTTT CASSVQTGADEKLFF
15 once TRBJ1-1 TRBV5-1 . TGCGCCAGCAGCTTTGGTTGGGGGGCGAACACTGAAGCTTTCTTT CASSFGWGANTEAFF
14 . TRBJ1-6 TRBV11-2 . TGTGCCAGCAGCTTAAGGACAGATAATTCACCCCTCCACTTT CASSLRTDNSPLHF
16 . TRBJ2-1 TRBV11-2 TRBD1 TGTGCCAGCAGCTTCTCAGGGGGCTTATCCTACAATGAGCAGTTCTTC CASSFSGGLSYNEQFF
15 . TRBJ1-3 TRBV7-9 . TGTGCCAGCAGCCCAACCACAGGGTACGGAAACACCATATATTTT CASSPTTGYGNTIYF
17 . TRBJ1-2 TRBV19 TRBD1 TGTGCCAGTAGTCCCCTTTTGGGACAGGGGAAGTTAAATGGCTACACCTTC CASSPLLGQGKLNGYTF
11 . TRBJ1-4 TRBV28 . TGTGCCAGCAGTACATCCGGAAAACTGTTTTTT CASSTSGKLFF
12 . TRBJ2-7 TRBV19 . TGTGCCACGACCGGGACGTACTACGAGCAGTACTTC CATTGTYYEQYF
13 . TRBJ2-2 TRBV5-6 . TGTGCCAGCAGCTGGGGGACCTACGGGGAGCTGTTTTTT CASSWGTYGELFF
15 . TRBJ1-3 TRBV19 . TGTGCCAGCAGCCGGGGCCCGAACTCTGGAAACACCATATATTTT CASSRGPNSGNTIYF
12 . TRBJ2-7 TRBV3-1/TRBV3-2 . TGTGCCAGCAGCCTACGAGCCGGCGAGCAGTACTTC CASSLRAGEQYF
16 . TRBJ2-1 TRBV24-1 . TGTGCCACCAGTTCAAGCGCTGAACCTGGACTGAGTGAGCAGTTCTTC CATSSSAEPGLSEQFF
13 once TRBJ1-1 TRBV29-1 . TGCAGCCCTACACGGAGGATGAACACTGAAGCTTTCTTT CSPTRRMNTEAFF
17 . TRBJ2-1 TRBV14 . TGTGCCAGCAGCCAGAGGGCCCGGCTGAGCTCCTACAATGAGCAGTTCTTC CASSQRARLSSYNEQFF
14 . TRBJ2-2 TRBV10-3 . TGTGCCATCAGTGTAGGCCTGAACACCGGGGAGCTGTTTTTT CAISVGLNTGELFF
15 . TRBJ2-5 TRBV4-1 TRBD1 TGCGCCAGCAGTCCAGGGACAGGGGAGGATGAGACCCAGTACTTC CASSPGTGEDETQYF
14 . TRBJ1-4 TRBV10-3 . TGTGCCATCAGTGCGGACTGGGGGAATGAAAAACTGTTTTTT CAISADWGNEKLFF
14 . TRBJ2-3 TRBV18 . TGTGCCAGCTCACCAGTAAGTGGTACAGATACGCAGTATTTT CASSPVSGTDTQYF
11 . TRBJ1-2 TRBV2 . TGTGCCAGCACCACGGGCTATGGCTACACCTTC CASTTGYGYTF
15 . TRBJ2-7 TRBV6-5 . TGTGCCAGCAGTTACTCGTGGACAGCATCCTACGAGCAGTACTTC CASSYSWTASYEQYF
13 . TRBJ2-7 TRBV7-8 . TGTGCCAGCAGCTTAGCGGGAGTATACGAGCAGTACTTC CASSLAGVYEQYF
11 . TRBJ1-1 TRBV30 . TGTGCCTGGAGCCCCGAGTCTGAAGCTTTCTTT CAWSPESEAFF
15 . TRBJ2-5 TRBV7-3 . TGTGCCAGCAGCCCTCAGGTTGGGTTCCAAGAGACCCAGTACTTC CASSPQVGFQETQYF
15 . TRBJ2-7 TRBV7-8 . TGTGCCAGCAGCTTAGTGGCGGGAAGGGCCTACGAGCAGTACTTC CASSLVAGRAYEQYF
18 . TRBJ1-5 TRBV28 . TGTGCCAGCAGTTCAACAGGCATCCGTGAACCGGCGGATCAGCCCCAGCATTTT CASSSTGIREPADQPQHF
14 once TRBJ1-1 TRBV2 TRBD1 TGTGCCAGCAGTGATGGTACAGGGGGCACTGAAGCTTTCTTT CASSDGTGGTEAFF
14 . TRBJ2-1 TRBV6-5 TRBD2 TGTGCCAGCAGTTACTCGGCTGGGAGGGATGAGCAGTTCTTC CASSYSAGRDEQFF
13 . TRBJ1-1 TRBV5-1 . TGCGCCAGCAGCCCGGACAGTAACACTGAAGCTTTCTTT CASSPDSNTEAFF
15 . TRBJ1-3 TRBV19 . TGTGCCAGTAGTATCGTAAGAGGGGGGAGCCACACCATATATTTT CASSIVRGGSHTIYF
15 . TRBJ2-3 TRBV27 . TGTGCCAGCAGTGGCCGCACCAGGAGCACAGATACGCAGTATTTT CASSGRTRSTDTQYF
16 . TRBJ1-6 TRBV6-6 TRBD1 TGTGCCAGCAGTAGTACGACAGGGTCAAACAGTTCACCCCTCCACTTT CASSSTTGSNSSPLHF
10 . TRBJ2-1 TRBV20-1 . TGCAGTGCCGACCCGGGTCAGGGACTCTTC CSADPGQGLF
18 . TRBJ2-3 TRBV18 TRBD1 TGTGCCAGCTCACCCGGGGGGACAGGGACGATCAGCACAGATACGCAGTATTTT CASSPGGTGTISTDTQYF
14 . TRBJ1-6 TRBV11-1 . TGTGCCAGCAGCCTAGGGGTGGGGGATTCACCCCTCCACTTT CASSLGVGDSPLHF
15 . TRBJ2-7 TRBV21-1 . TGTGCCAGCAGCATTAGGACAAAGAGCTCCTACGAGCAGTACTTC CASSIRTKSSYEQYF
16 few TRBJ2-6 TRBV19 . TGTGCCAGTAGTCTTATCGGGACTTCTGGGGCCAACGTCCTGACTTTC CASSLIGTSGANVLTF
16 . TRBJ2-7 TRBV4-3 . TGCGCCAGCAGCCAAGATCCGGGAACGTGGGGTGGCGAGCAGTACTTC CASSQDPGTWGGEQYF
11 once TRBJ2-1 TRBV28 . TGTGCCAGCAGTTTATACTATGAGCAGTTCTTC CASSLYYEQFF
13 . TRBJ2-2 TRBV6-4 . TGTGCCAGCAGTGAAACGAACACCGGGGAGCTGTTTTTT CASSETNTGELFF
13 . TRBJ1-6 TRBV10-2 . TGCGCCAGCAGTGAACGGACGGCTTCACCCCTCCACTTT CASSERTASPLHF
15 few TRBJ1-2 TRBV24-1 . TGTGCCACCAGTGATTTCGCTGGGGGACATGATGGCTACACCTTC CATSDFAGGHDGYTF